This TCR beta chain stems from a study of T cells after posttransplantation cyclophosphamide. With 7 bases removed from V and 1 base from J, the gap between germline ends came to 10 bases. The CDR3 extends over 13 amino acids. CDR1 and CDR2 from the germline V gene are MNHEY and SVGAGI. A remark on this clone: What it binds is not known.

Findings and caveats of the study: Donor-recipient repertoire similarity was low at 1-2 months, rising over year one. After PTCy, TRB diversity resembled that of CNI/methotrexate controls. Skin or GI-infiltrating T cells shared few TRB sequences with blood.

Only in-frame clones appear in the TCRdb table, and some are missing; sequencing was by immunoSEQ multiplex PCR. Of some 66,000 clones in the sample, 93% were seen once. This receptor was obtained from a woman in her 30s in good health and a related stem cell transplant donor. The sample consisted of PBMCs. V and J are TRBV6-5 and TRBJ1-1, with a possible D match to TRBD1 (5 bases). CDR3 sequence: CASTLGPNTEAFF. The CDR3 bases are TGTGCCAGCACCTTGGGACCGAACACTGAAGCTTTCTTT.